Following are 3 T cell receptor beta chains from one sample sequenced in a study of PD-1 blockade in classical Hodgkin lymphoma. After autologous stem cell transplantation all patients relapsed, and prior brentuximab vedotin exposure differed between cohorts. TCRdb's table, derived via immunoSEQ multiplex PCR, lists solely in-frame clones and lacks some. The sample yields 75,000 to 100,000 clones, roughly four fifths seen once. The material was peripheral blood mononuclear cells (PBMCs), obtained before the second cycle of nivolumab. The receptors originated from a human donor with classical Hodgkin lymphoma.

As DNA, the CDR3 is TGTGCCAGCAGCTTAGTGGGACTACCACCCAAGTTCTTC. Amino acid sequence: CASSLVGLPPKFF. This chain uses TRBV11-3 with TRBJ2-1, with 7 bases lining up with TRBD2. V lost 1 base to trimming and J lost 14 bases; unmatched junction nucleotides: 8. The CDR3 is made up of 13 amino acids. Germline V lookup: CDR1 SGHNT, CDR2 YENEEA.

The chain has TRBV9 and TRBJ2-1; D is ambiguous. Looked up from germline, CDR1 is SGDLS and CDR2 is YYNGEE. V dropped 3 bases and J dropped 5 bases, with 3 bases sitting between them. CDR3 size: 11 residues. The CDR3 nucleotides are TGTGCCAGCAGCGCCAACAATGAGCAGTTCTTC. This encodes CASSANNEQFF.

The rearrangement links TRBV7-9 to TRBJ2-3; possible D gene TRBD1, 5 bases. From germline, CDR1 is SEHNR and CDR2 FQNEAQ (reference sequence). The CDR3 runs to 14 residues. Trimming removed 5 bases from V and 0 bases from J, with 9 bases in between. CDR3 sequence: CASSPGWSTDTQYF. Here the CDR3 DNA reads TGTGCCAGCAGCCCAGGGTGGAGCACAGATACGCAGTATTTT.